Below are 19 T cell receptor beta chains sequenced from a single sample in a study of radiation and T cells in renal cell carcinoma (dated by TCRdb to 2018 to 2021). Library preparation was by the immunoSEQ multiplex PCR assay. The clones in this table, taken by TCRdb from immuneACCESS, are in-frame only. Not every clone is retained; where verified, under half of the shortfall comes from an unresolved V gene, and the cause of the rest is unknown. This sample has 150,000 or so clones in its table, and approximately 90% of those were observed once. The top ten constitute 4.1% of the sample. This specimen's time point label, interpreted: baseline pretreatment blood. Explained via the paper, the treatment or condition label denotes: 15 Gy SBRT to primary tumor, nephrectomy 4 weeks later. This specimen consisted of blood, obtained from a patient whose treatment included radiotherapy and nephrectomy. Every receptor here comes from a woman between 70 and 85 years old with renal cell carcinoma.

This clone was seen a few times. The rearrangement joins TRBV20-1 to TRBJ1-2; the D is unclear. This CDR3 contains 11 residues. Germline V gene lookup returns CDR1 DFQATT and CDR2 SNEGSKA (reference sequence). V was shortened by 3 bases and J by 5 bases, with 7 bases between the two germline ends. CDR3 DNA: TGCAGTGCTAGTGGTGCGTATGGCTACACCTTC. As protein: CSASGAYGYTF.

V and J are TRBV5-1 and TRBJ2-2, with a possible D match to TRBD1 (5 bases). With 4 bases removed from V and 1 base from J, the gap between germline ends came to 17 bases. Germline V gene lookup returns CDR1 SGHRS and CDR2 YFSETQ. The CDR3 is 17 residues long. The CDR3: CASSPSFRQLNTGELFF. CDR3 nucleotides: TGCGCCAGCAGCCCAAGTTTCAGACAGTTGAACACCGGGGAGCTGTTTTTT.

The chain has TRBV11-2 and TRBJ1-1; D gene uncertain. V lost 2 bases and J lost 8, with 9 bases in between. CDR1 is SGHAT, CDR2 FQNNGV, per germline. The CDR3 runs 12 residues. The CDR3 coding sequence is TGTGCCAGCAGCTTAAGAGTAACGGAAGCTTTCTTT. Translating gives CASSLRVTEAFF.

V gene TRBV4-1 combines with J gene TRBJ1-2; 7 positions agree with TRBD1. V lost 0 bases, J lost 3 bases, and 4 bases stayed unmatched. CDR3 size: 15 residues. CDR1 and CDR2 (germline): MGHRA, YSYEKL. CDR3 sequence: CASSQDPQGDYGYTF. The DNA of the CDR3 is TGCGCCAGCAGCCAAGATCCTCAGGGGGACTATGGCTACACCTTC.

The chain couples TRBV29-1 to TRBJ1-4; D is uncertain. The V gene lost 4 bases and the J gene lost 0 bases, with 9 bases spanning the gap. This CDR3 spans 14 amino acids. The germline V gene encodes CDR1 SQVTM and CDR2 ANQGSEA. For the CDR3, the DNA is TGCAGCGTTGTTGAGGGAGCAACTAATGAAAAACTGTTTTTT. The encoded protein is CSVVEGATNEKLFF.

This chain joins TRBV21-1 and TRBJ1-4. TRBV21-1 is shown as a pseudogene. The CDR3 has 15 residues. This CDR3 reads CASNTGPQFNEKLFF. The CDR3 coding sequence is TGTGCCAGCAACACCGGCCCCCAGTTCAATGAAAAACTGTTTTTT.

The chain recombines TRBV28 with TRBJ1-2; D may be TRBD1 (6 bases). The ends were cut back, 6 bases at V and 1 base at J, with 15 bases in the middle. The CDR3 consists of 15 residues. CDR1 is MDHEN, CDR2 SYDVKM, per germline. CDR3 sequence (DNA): TGTGCCAGCAGCTTACAGGGAGGGGATAACTATGGCTACACCTTC. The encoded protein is CASSLQGGDNYGYTF.

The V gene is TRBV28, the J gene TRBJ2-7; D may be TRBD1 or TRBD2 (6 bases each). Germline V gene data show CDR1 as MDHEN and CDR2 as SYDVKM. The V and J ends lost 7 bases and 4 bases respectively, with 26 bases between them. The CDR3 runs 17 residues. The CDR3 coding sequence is TGTGCCAGCACCTCTAACGGCGGGGCAGGGGTTACTTACGAGCAGTACTTC. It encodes CASTSNGGAGVTYEQYF.

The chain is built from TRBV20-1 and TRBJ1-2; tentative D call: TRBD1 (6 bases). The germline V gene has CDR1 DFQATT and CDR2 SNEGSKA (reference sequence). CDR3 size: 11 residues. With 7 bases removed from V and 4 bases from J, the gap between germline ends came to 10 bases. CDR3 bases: TGCAGTGAGGGGGTGGGCTATGGCTACACCTTC. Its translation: CSEGVGYGYTF.

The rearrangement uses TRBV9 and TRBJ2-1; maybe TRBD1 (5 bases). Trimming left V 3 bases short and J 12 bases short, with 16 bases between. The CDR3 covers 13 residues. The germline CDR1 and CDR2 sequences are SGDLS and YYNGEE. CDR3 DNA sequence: TGTGCCAGCAGCGCCGCCCCGGGCCAGGGGCAGTTCTTC. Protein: CASSAAPGQGQFF.

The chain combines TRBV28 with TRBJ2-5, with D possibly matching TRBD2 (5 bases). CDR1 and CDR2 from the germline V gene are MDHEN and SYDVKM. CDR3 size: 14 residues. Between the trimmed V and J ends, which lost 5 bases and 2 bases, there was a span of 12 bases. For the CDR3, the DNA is TGTGCCAGCAGTCCCCCGGGGATTCAAGAGACCCAGTACTTC. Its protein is CASSPPGIQETQYF.

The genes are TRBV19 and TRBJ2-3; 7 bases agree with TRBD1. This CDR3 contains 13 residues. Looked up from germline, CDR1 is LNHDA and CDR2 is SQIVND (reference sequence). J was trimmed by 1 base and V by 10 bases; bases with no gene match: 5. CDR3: CATRTGGTDTQYF. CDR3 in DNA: TGTGCCACCCGGACAGGTGGCACAGATACGCAGTATTTT. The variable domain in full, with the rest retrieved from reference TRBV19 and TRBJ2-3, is DGGITQSPKYLFRKEGQNVTLSCEQNLNHDAMYWYRQDPGQGLRLIYYSQIVNDFQKGDIAEGYSVSREKKESFPLTVTSAQKNPTAFYLCATRTGGTDTQYFGPGTRLTVL.

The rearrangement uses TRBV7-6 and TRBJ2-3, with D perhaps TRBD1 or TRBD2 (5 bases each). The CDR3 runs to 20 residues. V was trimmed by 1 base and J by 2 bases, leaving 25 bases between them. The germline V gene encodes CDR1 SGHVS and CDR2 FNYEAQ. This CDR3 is CASSLGTHPFGALDTDTQYF. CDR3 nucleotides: TGTGCCAGCAGCTTAGGAACCCACCCCTTCGGGGCGTTGGACACAGATACGCAGTATTTT.

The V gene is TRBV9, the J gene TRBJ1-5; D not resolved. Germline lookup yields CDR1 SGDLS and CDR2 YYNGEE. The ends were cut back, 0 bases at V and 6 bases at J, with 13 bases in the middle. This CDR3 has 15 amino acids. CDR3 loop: CASSVGRDLAQPQHF. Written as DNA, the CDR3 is TGTGCCAGCAGCGTAGGGCGAGATTTGGCTCAGCCCCAGCATTTT.

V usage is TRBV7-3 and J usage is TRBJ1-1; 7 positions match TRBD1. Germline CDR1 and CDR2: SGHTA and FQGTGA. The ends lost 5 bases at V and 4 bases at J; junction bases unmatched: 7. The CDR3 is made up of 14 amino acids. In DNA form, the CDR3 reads TGTGCCAGCAGCATTACAGGGGTCGGCACTGAAGCTTTCTTT. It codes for CASSITGVGTEAFF.

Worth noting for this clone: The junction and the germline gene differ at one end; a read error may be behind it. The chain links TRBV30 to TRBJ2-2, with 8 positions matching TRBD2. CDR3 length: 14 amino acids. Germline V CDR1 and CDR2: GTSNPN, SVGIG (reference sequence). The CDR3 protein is CIATGRGAPGELFF. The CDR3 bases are TGCATCGCAACAGGGCGGGGGGCCCCCGGGGAGCTGTTTTTT.

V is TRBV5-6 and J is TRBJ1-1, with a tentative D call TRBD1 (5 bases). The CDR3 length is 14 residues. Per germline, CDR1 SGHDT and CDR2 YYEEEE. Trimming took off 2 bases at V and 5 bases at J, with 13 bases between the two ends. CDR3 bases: TGTGCCAGCAGCTTCGCGGGGCAAGGGACTGAAGCTTTCTTT. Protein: CASSFAGQGTEAFF.

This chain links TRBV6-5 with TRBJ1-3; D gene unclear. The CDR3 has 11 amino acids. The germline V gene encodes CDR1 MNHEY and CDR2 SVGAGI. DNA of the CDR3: TGTGCTGCCTGCTCTGGAAACACCATATATTTT. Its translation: CAACSGNTIYF.

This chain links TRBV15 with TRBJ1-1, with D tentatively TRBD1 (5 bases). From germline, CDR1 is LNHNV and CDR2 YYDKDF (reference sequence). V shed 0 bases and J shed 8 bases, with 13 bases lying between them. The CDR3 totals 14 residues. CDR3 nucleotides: TGTGCCACCAGCAGAGATAACGGAGGGGTGGAAGCTTTCTTT. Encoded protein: CATSRDNGGVEAFF.